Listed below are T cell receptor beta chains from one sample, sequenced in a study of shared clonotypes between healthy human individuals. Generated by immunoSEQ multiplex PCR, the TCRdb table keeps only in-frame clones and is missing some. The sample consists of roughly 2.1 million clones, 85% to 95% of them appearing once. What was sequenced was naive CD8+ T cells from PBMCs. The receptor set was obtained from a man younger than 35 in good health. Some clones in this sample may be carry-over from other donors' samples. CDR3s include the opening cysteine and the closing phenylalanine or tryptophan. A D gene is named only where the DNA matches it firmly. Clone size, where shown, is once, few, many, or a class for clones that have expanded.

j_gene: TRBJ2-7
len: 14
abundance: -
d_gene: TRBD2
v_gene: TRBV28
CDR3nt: TGTGCCAGCAGTTTTGGCGGGAGGACTTACGAGCAGTACTTC
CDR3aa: CASSFGGRTYEQYF

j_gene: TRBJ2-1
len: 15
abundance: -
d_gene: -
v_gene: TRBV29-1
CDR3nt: TGCAGCGCTGAGTTGGGCGGGCCCTCCTACAATGAGCAGTTCTTC
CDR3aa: CSAELGGPSYNEQFF

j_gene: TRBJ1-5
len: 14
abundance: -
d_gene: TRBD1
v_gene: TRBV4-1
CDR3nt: TGCGCCAGCAGCCAGGGCAGGGGGCACCAGCCCCAGCATTTT
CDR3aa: CASSQGRGHQPQHF

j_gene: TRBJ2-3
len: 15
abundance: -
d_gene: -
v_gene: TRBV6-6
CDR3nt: TGTGCCAGCAGTTACGTTGGGCAGGGGATAGATACGCAGTATTTT
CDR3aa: CASSYVGQGIDTQYF

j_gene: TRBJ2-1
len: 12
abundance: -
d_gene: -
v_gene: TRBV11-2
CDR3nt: TGTGCCAGCAGCTTAGGGCTCAATGAGCAGTTCTTC
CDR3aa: CASSLGLNEQFF

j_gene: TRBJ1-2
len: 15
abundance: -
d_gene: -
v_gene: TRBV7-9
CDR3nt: TGTGCCAGCAGCTTGGACAGCCCCCTAAACTATGGCTACACCTTC
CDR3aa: CASSLDSPLNYGYTF

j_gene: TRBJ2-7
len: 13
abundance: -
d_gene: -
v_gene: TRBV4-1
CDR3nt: TGCGCCAGCAGCCAAGAAGGGACCTACGAGCAGTACTTC
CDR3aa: CASSQEGTYEQYF

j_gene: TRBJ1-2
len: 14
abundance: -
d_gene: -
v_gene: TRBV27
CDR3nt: TGTGCCAGCAGTCTAACCGGGACTTTCTATGGCTACACCTTC
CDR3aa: CASSLTGTFYGYTF

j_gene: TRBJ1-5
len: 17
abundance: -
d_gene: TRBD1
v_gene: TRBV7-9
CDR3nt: TGTGCCAGCAGCTCAGGACAGGGTCTACATAGCAATCAGCCCCAGCATTTT
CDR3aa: CASSSGQGLHSNQPQHF

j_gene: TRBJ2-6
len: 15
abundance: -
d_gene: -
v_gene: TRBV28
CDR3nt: TGTGCCAGCAGCCCGATGGGAACGGGGGCCAACGTCCTGACTTTC
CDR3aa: CASSPMGTGANVLTF

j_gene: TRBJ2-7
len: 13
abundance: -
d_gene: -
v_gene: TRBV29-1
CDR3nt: TGCAGCGTTGAAGAAGGCCAGACCTACGAGCAGTACTTC
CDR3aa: CSVEEGQTYEQYF

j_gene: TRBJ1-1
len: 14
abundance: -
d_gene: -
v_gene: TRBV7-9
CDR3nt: TGTGCCAGCAGCTTAGTCAAGGGGTCAACTGAAGCTTTCTTT
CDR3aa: CASSLVKGSTEAFF

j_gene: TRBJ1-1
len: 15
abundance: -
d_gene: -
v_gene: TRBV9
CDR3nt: TGTGCCAGCAGCGCCAACCAGGGAGCGAACACTGAAGCTTTCTTT
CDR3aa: CASSANQGANTEAFF

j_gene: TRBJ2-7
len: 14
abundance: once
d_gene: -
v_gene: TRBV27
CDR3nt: TGTGCCAGCAGTTTCGGGGCTAGAGGTTACGAGCAGTACTTC
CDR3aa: CASSFGARGYEQYF

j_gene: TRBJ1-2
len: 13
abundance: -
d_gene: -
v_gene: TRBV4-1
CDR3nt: TGCGCCAGCAGCCTACGCATTAACTATGGCTACACCTTC
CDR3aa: CASSLRINYGYTF

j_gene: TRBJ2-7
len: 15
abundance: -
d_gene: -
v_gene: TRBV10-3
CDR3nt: TGTGCCATCAGTGGAGCTGTTTATCCACTCTACGAGCAGTACTTC
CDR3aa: CAISGAVYPLYEQYF

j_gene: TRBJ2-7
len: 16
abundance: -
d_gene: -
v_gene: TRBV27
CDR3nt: TGTGCCAGCAGTCCAGCCGCCGGGACATACTTCTACGAGCAGTACTTC
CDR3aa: CASSPAAGTYFYEQYF

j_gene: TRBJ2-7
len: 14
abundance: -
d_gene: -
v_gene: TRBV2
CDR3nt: TGTGCCAGCAGTGAGGGTTCTCAGCTCTACGAGCAGTACTTC
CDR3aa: CASSEGSQLYEQYF

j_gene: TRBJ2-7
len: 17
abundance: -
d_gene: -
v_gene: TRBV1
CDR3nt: TGCACCAGCAGCCAAAATCGTTGGAGGGCCTCCCCCTACGAGCAGTACTTC
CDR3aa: CTSSQNRWRASPYEQYF

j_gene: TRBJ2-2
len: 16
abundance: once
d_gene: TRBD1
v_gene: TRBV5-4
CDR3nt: TGTGCCAGCAGCTTGGAAGGACAGGGCTTGACTGGGGAGCTGTTTTTT
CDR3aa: CASSLEGQGLTGELFF

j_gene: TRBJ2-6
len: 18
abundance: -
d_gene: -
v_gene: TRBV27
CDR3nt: TGTGCCAGCAGTCCCACCCTGCCCGGCTCCTCTGGGGCCAACGTCCTGACTTTC
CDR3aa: CASSPTLPGSSGANVLTF

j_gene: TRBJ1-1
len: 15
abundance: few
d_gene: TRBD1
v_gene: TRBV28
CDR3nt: TGTGCCAGCAGTTGGGGCAGGGGGTTGAACACTGAAGCTTTCTTT
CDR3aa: CASSWGRGLNTEAFF

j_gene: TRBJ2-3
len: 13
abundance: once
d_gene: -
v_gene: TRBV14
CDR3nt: TGTGCCAGCAGACGGGACGGGGCAGATACGCAGTATTTT
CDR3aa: CASRRDGADTQYF